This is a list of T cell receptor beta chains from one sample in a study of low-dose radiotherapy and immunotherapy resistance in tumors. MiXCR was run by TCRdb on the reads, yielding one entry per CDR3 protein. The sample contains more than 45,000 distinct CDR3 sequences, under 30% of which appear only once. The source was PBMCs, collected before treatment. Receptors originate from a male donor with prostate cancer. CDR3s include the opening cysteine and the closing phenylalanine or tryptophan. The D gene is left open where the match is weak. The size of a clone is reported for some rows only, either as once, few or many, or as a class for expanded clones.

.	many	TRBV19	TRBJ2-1	CASSIPPSHEQFF	TGTGCCAGTAGTATCCCCCCGAGCCATGAGCAGTTCTTC
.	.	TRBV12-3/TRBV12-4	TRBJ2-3	CASSPTDTQYF	TGTGCCAGCAGTCCCACAGATACGCAGTATTTT
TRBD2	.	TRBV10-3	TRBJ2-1	CAISKGLAGVVGDEQFF	TGTGCCATCAGTAAGGGACTAGCGGGGGTGGTAGGCGATGAGCAGTTCTTC
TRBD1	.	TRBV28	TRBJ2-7	CASSLPGTGGGYEQYF	TGTGCCAGCAGTTTACCCGGGACAGGGGGGGGCTACGAGCAGTACTTC
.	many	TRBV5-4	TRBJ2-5	CASSLEPTGTQYF	TGTGCCAGCAGCTTGGAACCGACGGGGACCCAGTACTTC
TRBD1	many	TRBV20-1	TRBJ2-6	CSARTGTGGAGANVLTF	TGCAGTGCCAGGACCGGGACAGGGGGTGCCGGGGCCAACGTCCTGACTTTC
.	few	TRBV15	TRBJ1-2	CATSRTEVAYGYTF	TGTGCCACCAGCAGAACCGAGGTTGCCTATGGCTACACCTTC
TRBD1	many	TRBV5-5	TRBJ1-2	CASSIRQGLGYTF	TGTGCCAGCAGCATCAGACAGGGATTAGGCTACACCTTC
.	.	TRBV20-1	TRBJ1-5	CSAHRGGGDPFKPQHF	TGCAGTGCCCACCGGGGCGGCGGGGACCCCTTCAAGCCCCAGCATTTT
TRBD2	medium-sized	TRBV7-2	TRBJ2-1	CASSLAVSGGGSSYNEQFF	TGTGCCAGCAGCTTAGCGGTTAGCGGGGGGGGGAGCTCCTACAATGAGCAGTTCTTC
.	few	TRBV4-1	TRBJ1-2	CASSQDGSGNYGYTF	TGCGCCAGCAGCCAAGATGGTAGTGGCAACTATGGCTACACCTTC
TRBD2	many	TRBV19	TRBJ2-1	CASRTSGGEQFF	TGTGCCAGTAGGACAAGCGGGGGCGAGCAGTTCTTC
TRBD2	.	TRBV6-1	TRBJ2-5	CASSHSGGKQETQYF	TGTGCCAGCAGTCACAGCGGGGGTAAACAAGAGACCCAGTACTTC
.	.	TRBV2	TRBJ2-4	CASSERSWRGDKNIQYF	TGTGCCAGCAGTGAAAGGTCTTGGAGAGGGGACAAAAACATTCAGTACTTC
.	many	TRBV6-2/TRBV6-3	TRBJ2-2	CASSVAGANTGELFF	TGTGCCAGCAGTGTTGCGGGCGCGAACACCGGGGAGCTGTTTTTT
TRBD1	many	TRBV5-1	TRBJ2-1	CASSIGQGLGDEQFF	TGCGCCAGCAGCATCGGACAGGGCCTGGGGGATGAGCAGTTCTTC
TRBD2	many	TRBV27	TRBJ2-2	CASSSTRTSGSVVYTGELFF	TGTGCCAGCAGTTCTACCCGGACTAGCGGGAGTGTGGTGTACACCGGGGAGCTGTTTTTT
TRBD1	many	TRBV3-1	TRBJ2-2	CASSQLTGAGELFF	TGTGCCAGCAGCCAACTGACAGGGGCCGGGGAGCTGTTTTTT
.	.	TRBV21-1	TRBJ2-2	CASSGDRELNTGELFF	TGTGCCAGCAGCGGGGACAGGGAGTTGAACACCGGGGAGCTGTTTTTT
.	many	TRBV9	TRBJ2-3	CASKRTDTQYF	TGTGCCAGCAAACGAACAGATACGCAGTATTTT
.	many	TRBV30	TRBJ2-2	CAWSLGFNTGELFF	TGTGCCTGGAGTCTAGGGTTCAACACCGGGGAGCTGTTTTTT
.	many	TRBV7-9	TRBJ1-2	CASSLVTRNNYGYTF	TGTGCCAGCAGCTTAGTGACCAGAAATAACTATGGCTACACCTTC
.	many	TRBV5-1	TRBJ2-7	CASSSYPSGTEQYF	TGCGCCAGCAGCTCTTACCCTTCAGGGACCGAGCAGTACTTC
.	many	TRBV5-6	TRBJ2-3	CASSFGTSTDTQYF	TGTGCCAGCAGCTTTGGGACGAGCACAGATACGCAGTATTTT
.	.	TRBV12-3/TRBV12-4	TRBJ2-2	CASSRQSANTGELFFFFFF	TGTGCCAGCAGCCGACAGAGCGCGAACACCGGGGAGCTTTTTTTTTTTTTTTTTTTT
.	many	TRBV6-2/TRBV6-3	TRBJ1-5	CASSYYVSNQPQHF	TGTGCCAGCAGTTACTACGTTAGCAATCAGCCCCAGCATTTT
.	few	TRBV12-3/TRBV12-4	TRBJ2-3	CASRDASTDTQYF	TGTGCCTCGCGGGACGCCAGCACAGATACGCAGTATTTT
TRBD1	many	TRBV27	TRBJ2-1	CASSSSDRGDEQFF	TGTGCCAGCAGTTCATCGGACAGGGGTGATGAGCAGTTCTTC